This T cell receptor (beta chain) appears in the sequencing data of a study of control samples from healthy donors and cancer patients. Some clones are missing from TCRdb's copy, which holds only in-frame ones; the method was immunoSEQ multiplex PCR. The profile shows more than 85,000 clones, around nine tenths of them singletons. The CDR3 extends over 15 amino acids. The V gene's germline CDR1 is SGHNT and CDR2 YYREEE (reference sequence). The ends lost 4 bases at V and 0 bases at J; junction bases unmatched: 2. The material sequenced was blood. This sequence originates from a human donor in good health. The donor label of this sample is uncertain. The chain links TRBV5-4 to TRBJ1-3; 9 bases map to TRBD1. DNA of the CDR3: TGTGCCAGCAGCCGGACAGGGGCCTCTGGAAACACCATATATTTT. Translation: CASSRTGASGNTIYF. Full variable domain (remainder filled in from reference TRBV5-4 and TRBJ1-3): ETGVTQSPTHLIKTRGQQVTLRCSSQSGHNTVSWYQQALGQGPQFIFQYYREEENGRGNFPPRFSGLQFPNYSSELNVNALELDDSALYLCASSRTGASGNTIYFGEGSWLTVV.